These 4 T cell receptor beta chains share one sample of origin, sequenced in a study of blood T cells in healthy people across ages. Using a J-beta primer mix together with a sample-barcoded 5' primer, a second PCR was run for roughly 6 to 12 cycles. TCRdb redid the calling of the 5' RACE reads with MiXCR, one entry per CDR3 protein. The sample includes approximately 850,000 distinct CDR3 sequences, approximately 48% seen only once; the top ten take nearly 20%. Sequenced material: blood. These receptor sequences come from a man aged 55-75 years in good health.

The V and J genes are TRBV20-1 and TRBJ1-6; D may be TRBD1 (6 bases). Germline values: CDR1 DFQATT, CDR2 SNEGSKA (reference sequence). The CDR3 extends over 17 amino acids. With 1 base removed from V and 4 bases from J, the gap between germline ends came to 17 bases. The CDR3 DNA sequence: TGCAGTGCTAGAGGGGACAACGAATCACTATATAATTCACCCCTCCACTTT. Protein: CSARGDNESLYNSPLHF.

The chain is built from TRBV7-9 and TRBJ2-1; 11 bases map to TRBD2. The CDR3 length is 18 residues. CDR1 and CDR2 (germline): SEHNR, FQNEAQ (reference sequence). Trimming took 6 bases from V and 9 from J; bases not matched to a gene: 19. CDR3 loop: CASSPGPGHGLAGGEQFF. CDR3 DNA sequence: TGTGCCAGCAGTCCAGGTCCGGGCCACGGCCTAGCGGGGGGTGAGCAGTTCTTC.

This clonotype occurred a few times. DNA for the CDR3: TGCAGTGCGAATGCTCTCCTCGAGGCTAATCAGCCCCAGCATTTT. Its protein product is CSANALLEANQPQHF. The V gene is TRBV20-1, the J gene TRBJ1-5; no firm D call. Germline assignment: CDR1 DFQATT and CDR2 SNEGSKA (reference sequence). The length of the CDR3 is 15 residues. Trimming left V 6 bases short and J 4 bases short, with 19 bases between.

This clonotype was counted a few times. The chain combines TRBV4-1 with TRBJ1-2; D perhaps matches TRBD1 (5 bases). The CDR3 is 14 residues long. Germline V gene data show CDR1 as MGHRA and CDR2 as YSYEKL. V lost 4 bases, J lost 7 bases, and 16 bases lay in between. This CDR3 is CASSPELTVLGYTF. The CDR3 coding sequence is TGCGCCAGCAGCCCCGAGCTGACAGTTCTTGGCTACACCTTC.